The 19 T cell receptor beta chains reported below all come from one sample, sequenced in a study of blood T cell repertoires in COVID-19. Data came from immunoSEQ multiplex PCR; TCRdb stores just in-frame clones and leaves some out. The sample contains approximately 300,000 clones, around 85% of which appear only once. The specimen sequenced was PBMCs or T cells enriched from blood (not recorded which). These receptors all come from a woman in her thirties who had recovered from COVID-19.

This clone has only a few counts. The rearrangement uses TRBV27 and TRBJ2-2; TRBD2 matches 7 bases. This CDR3 region has 15 residues. Looked up from germline, CDR1 is MNHEY and CDR2 is SMNVEV (reference sequence). V dropped 1 base and J dropped 7; count of bases not matched to a gene: 6. CDR3 coding DNA: TGTGCCAGCAGTTTATTGGGCGGGAGCCACGGGGAGCTGTTTTTT. It is translated as CASSLLGGSHGELFF.

The chain couples TRBV7-8 to TRBJ2-5; 10 bases line up with TRBD1. Germline assignment: CDR1 SGHVS and CDR2 FQNEAQ. J lost 2 bases, V lost 7 bases, and 4 bases had no gene match. The CDR3 loop spans 14 amino acids. As DNA, the CDR3 is TGTGCCAGCAAAATGGACAGGGGGCAAGAGACCCAGTACTTC. Its protein is CASKMDRGQETQYF.

V is TRBV5-1 and J is TRBJ1-2; D is unclear. Trimming took 1 base from V and 8 from J, leaving 12 bases between them. Germline CDR1 SGHRS, CDR2 YFSETQ. There are 13 residues in the CDR3. The DNA for the CDR3 is TGCGCCAGCAGCTTGTCGACCGGGGAAGGCTACACCTTC. Its protein is CASSLSTGEGYTF.

The sample holds a few counts of this clone. The chain links TRBV28 to TRBJ1-2, with D unresolved. Germline V gives CDR1 MDHEN, CDR2 SYDVKM. The V gene lost 3 bases and the J gene lost 2 bases, with 10 bases spanning the gap. This CDR3 contains 14 residues. In nucleotides, the CDR3 is TGTGCCAGCAGTTTTGTCAGAACCAACTATGGCTACACCTTC. Encoded protein: CASSFVRTNYGYTF.

Written as DNA, the CDR3 is TGCGCCAGCAGCGTACGACTAGCGGGAGAGGCAGATACGCAGTATTTT. Translating it yields CASSVRLAGEADTQYF. The V call is TRBV5-1, the J call TRBJ2-3; 12 bases match TRBD2. This CDR3 contains 16 residues. V dropped 4 bases and J dropped 4; count of bases not matched to a gene: 7. Germline CDR1 reads SGHRS; CDR2 reads YFSETQ.

This clone was observed once. The V gene is TRBV28, the J gene TRBJ2-7; D is perhaps TRBD1 (6 bases). V lost 6 bases and J lost 1, with 16 bases in between. Germline loops: CDR1 MDHEN, CDR2 SYDVKM. CDR3 length: 15 residues. The CDR3 DNA is TGTGCCAGCAGCCAGCCAGGGGAGAGGTCCTACGAGCAGTACTTC. It specifies CASSQPGERSYEQYF.

This clone was seen only a few times. J is TRBJ1-4 and V is TRBV30; 9 bases map to TRBD1. After removal of 5 bases from V and 7 bases from J, the junction contained 8 bases not matched to a gene. This CDR3 contains 14 residues. Germline V CDR1 and CDR2: GTSNPN, SVGIG (reference sequence). The CDR3 nucleotides are TGTGCCTGGGCAGACGGGACAGGGAGTGAAAAACTGTTTTTT. Amino acids: CAWADGTGSEKLFF.

The J gene is TRBJ1-6, the V gene TRBV4-1, with a possible D match to TRBD1 (6 bases). V dropped 4 bases and J dropped 10 bases, with 17 bases sitting between them. Germline-derived CDR1 and CDR2 are MGHRA and YSYEKL. The CDR3 runs 15 residues. In DNA, the CDR3 is TGCGCCAGCAGCCGAAACCAGGGACAAAACTCACCCCTCCACTTT. Translated, it gives CASSRNQGQNSPLHF.

This clone appeared a single time. The rearrangement uses TRBV7-7 and TRBJ2-1, with 7 nucleotides matching TRBD2. The germline gives CDR1 SSHAT, CDR2 FNYEAQ (reference sequence). This CDR3 is 15 amino acids long. Losses at the gene ends were 4 bases for V and 2 bases for J; bases not matched to a gene: 5. Here the CDR3 reads CASSSASGPYNEQFF. The CDR3 DNA sequence: TGTGCCAGCAGCTCCGCTAGCGGACCCTACAATGAGCAGTTCTTC.

CDR3 in DNA: TGTGCCAGCAGTTCGTACATGGACAGCTACACCGGGGAGCTGTTTTTT. This codes for CASSSYMDSYTGELFF. This sequence joins TRBV28 and TRBJ2-2, with a possible D match to TRBD1 (6 bases). This CDR3 comprises 16 residues. The V and J ends lost 4 bases and 3 bases respectively, with 15 bases between them. Germline V lookup: CDR1 MDHEN, CDR2 SYDVKM.

The chain couples TRBV15 to TRBJ1-4, with TRBD1 identical over 11 bases. After removal of 6 bases from V and 3 bases from J, the junction contained 12 bases not matched to a gene. CDR1 is LNHNV, CDR2 YYDKDF, per germline (reference sequence). The CDR3 consists of 18 residues. The CDR3 loop reads CATRMGGQGAQANEKLFF. The CDR3 DNA is TGTGCCACCAGGATGGGAGGACAGGGGGCGCAAGCTAATGAAAAACTGTTTTTT.

Regarding this clone: This CDR3 is also generated by other DNA sequences in the sample. The V and J genes are TRBV18 and TRBJ1-1, with a weak D call TRBD1 (6 bases). With 3 bases removed from V and 5 bases from J, the gap between germline ends came to 13 bases. Germline CDR1 is KGHSH and CDR2 is LQKENI. This CDR3 comprises 14 residues. DNA of the CDR3: TGTGCCAGCTCACCGGATCCGAGGGGGACTGAAGCTTTCTTT. Translated, it gives CASSPDPRGTEAFF.

CDR3 in DNA: TGTGCCTGGAGTGTACAGTTATGGAACACTGAAGCTTTCTTT. Translating it yields CAWSVQLWNTEAFF. The chain joins TRBV30 to TRBJ1-1; no firm D call. The germline V and J ends were trimmed by 0 bases and 1 base, with 9 bases remaining between them. CDR1 and CDR2 (germline): GTSNPN, SVGIG (reference sequence). CDR3 length: 14 residues.

The V and J genes are TRBV9 and TRBJ1-2; TRBD1 matches 11 bases. The CDR3 spans 15 residues. Germline V gene sequence: CDR1 SGDLS, CDR2 YYNGEE. The trim removed 0 bases at V and 6 bases at J, leaving 4 bases unmatched. The CDR3 protein is CASSVGTGGRDGYTF. As DNA, the CDR3 is TGTGCCAGCAGCGTAGGGACAGGGGGCAGAGATGGCTACACCTTC.

The chain couples TRBV18 to TRBJ2-5; a weak D match, TRBD1 (7 bases). From germline, CDR1 is KGHSH and CDR2 LQKENI. This CDR3 is built from 15 residues. The ends were cut back, 3 bases at V and 0 bases at J, with 11 bases in the middle. The CDR3 DNA follows: TGTGCCAGCTCACCCGGCAGGGGGGACCAAGAGACCCAGTACTTC. This codes for CASSPGRGDQETQYF.

The chain has TRBV4-2 and TRBJ2-3, with D tentatively TRBD2 (5 bases). The germline V gene has CDR1 LGHNA and CDR2 YNFKEQ. The CDR3 has 16 amino acids. V lost 0 bases to trimming and J lost 3 bases, with 13 bases between them. CDR3 bases: TGTGCCAGCAGCCAAGATGGTACTAGGGCGACAGATACGCAGTATTTT. Translation gives CASSQDGTRATDTQYF.

J is TRBJ2-7 and V is TRBV6-6; 7 nucleotides line up with TRBD1. Germline trimming cut 4 bases from V and 2 bases from J; bases unmatched to any gene: 2. The CDR3 has 13 residues. CDR1 is MNHNY, CDR2 SVGAGI, per germline (reference sequence). In DNA, the CDR3 is TGTGCCAGCAGTTTCGACAGGGCCTACGAGCAGTACTTC. Translated: CASSFDRAYEQYF.

This clone was picked up one time. This chain joins TRBV28 and TRBJ2-1; 7 bases fit TRBD1. The germline gives CDR1 MDHEN, CDR2 SYDVKM. This CDR3 comprises 12 residues. V dropped 5 bases and J dropped 15; count of bases not matched to a gene: 10. The CDR3 bases are TGTGCCAGCAGTACCCCGGGACAGCGGTCGTTCTTC. Amino acids: CASSTPGQRSFF.

V usage is TRBV29-1 and J usage is TRBJ2-1; TRBD2 aligns across 10 bases. Germline loops: CDR1 SQVTM, CDR2 ANQGSEA. J gave up 3 bases and V 3 bases, and 8 bases lay outside the gene matches. The CDR3 totals 16 residues. The CDR3 coding sequence is TGCAGCGTTGAGGGGATCGGGACTAGCGTCTACAATGAGCAGTTCTTC. As protein: CSVEGIGTSVYNEQFF.